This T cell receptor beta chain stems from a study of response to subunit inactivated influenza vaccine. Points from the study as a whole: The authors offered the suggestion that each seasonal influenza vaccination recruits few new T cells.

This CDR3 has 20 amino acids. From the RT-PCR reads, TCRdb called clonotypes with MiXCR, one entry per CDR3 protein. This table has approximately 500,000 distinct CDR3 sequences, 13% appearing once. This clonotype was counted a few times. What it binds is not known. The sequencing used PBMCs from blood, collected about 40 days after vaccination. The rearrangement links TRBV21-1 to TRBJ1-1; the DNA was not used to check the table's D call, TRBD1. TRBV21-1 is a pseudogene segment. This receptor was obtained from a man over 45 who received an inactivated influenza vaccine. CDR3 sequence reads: CASSASLVQGQGAPNTEAFF. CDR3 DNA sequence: TGTGCCAGCAGCGCATCTCTTGTTCAAGGACAGGGGGCCCCGAACACTGAAGCTTTCTTT.